These 23 T cell receptor beta chains were all obtained from the same sample, sequenced in a study of beta chain features in type 1 diabetes. Of the isolated RNA, all was reverse transcribed, and so the sequenced material was expressed TCRB transcripts. The protocol was immunoSEQ multiplex PCR, while the TCRdb copy is restricted to in-frame clones and leaves out a portion. The table has more than 150,000 clones, about 12% seen once. Sequencing input: central memory CD4+ T cells from blood. The receptors stem from a woman younger than 35 in good health.

This chain links TRBV5-1 with TRBJ2-1; 8 nucleotides line up with TRBD1. Per germline, CDR1 SGHRS and CDR2 YFSETQ. This CDR3 region has 14 residues. Trimming at V came to 4 bases and at J to 8 bases, leaving 8 bases not matched to a gene. Here the CDR3 DNA reads TGCGCCAGCAGCCTAGGTGACAGGGGCCATGAGCAGTTCTTC. This translates into CASSLGDRGHEQFF.

The chain combines TRBV27 with TRBJ2-7, with 9 positions matching TRBD1. The CDR3 runs 15 residues. Germline CDR1 and CDR2: MNHEY and SMNVEV (reference sequence). Losses at the gene ends were 3 bases for V and 3 bases for J; bases not matched to a gene: 6. The CDR3 loop reads CASSLGGTGRYEQYF. CDR3 sequence (DNA): TGTGCCAGCAGTTTGGGGGGGACAGGGCGCTACGAGCAGTACTTC.

This chain links TRBV18 with TRBJ2-7, with TRBD2 matching over 12 bases. With 3 bases clipped from V and 5 bases from J, the junction kept 8 bases outside the gene matches. Germline V gives CDR1 KGHSH, CDR2 LQKENI. The CDR3 runs to 16 residues. Here the CDR3 reads CASSPPGLAGWDEQYF. As DNA, the CDR3 is TGTGCCAGCTCACCTCCTGGACTAGCGGGATGGGACGAGCAGTACTTC.

This clone showed up just a few times. The rearrangement uses TRBV27 and TRBJ1-1, with D perhaps matching TRBD1 (6 bases). In germline, CDR1 is MNHEY, CDR2 SMNVEV (reference sequence). The CDR3 is 15 amino acids. The ends were cut back, 2 bases at V and 0 bases at J, with 10 bases in the middle. The CDR3 here is CASSLTGTVNTEAFF. The DNA of the CDR3 is TGTGCCAGCAGTTTAACAGGGACGGTGAACACTGAAGCTTTCTTT.

This clone has a handful of counts. The V call is TRBV28, the J call TRBJ2-7, with 8 positions matching TRBD1. V was pared by 3 bases and J by 7 bases, with 8 bases of the junction left unmatched. The CDR3 extends over 14 amino acids. CDR1 is MDHEN, CDR2 SYDVKM, per germline. CDR3 residues: CASSLAGGLREQYF. The CDR3 DNA is TGTGCCAGCAGTTTGGCAGGGGGCCTTCGAGAGCAGTACTTC.

The gene calls are TRBV27 and TRBJ2-5, with D possibly TRBD2 on 5 matching bases. With 8 bases removed from V and 2 bases from J, the gap between germline ends came to 15 bases. Germline V gene lookup returns CDR1 MNHEY and CDR2 SMNVEV (reference sequence). This CDR3 comprises 14 residues. This CDR3 is CASHGLTSQETQYF. The CDR3 DNA is TGTGCCAGCCACGGACTCACCTCTCAAGAGACCCAGTACTTC.

This clone was detected a few times. V usage is TRBV28 and J usage is TRBJ2-6, with 7 bases that match TRBD2. Germline CDR1 is MDHEN and CDR2 is SYDVKM. This CDR3 contains 16 residues. V gave up 7 bases and J gave up 4 bases; unmatched junction bases: 10. The CDR3 loop is CASKRAGISGANVLTF. The CDR3 DNA follows: TGTGCCAGCAAGAGAGCGGGAATCTCCGGGGCCAACGTCCTGACTTTC.

This clone was seen a handful of times. The rearrangement uses TRBV7-9 and TRBJ2-2, with D possibly TRBD1 on 6 matching bases. The CDR3 runs 15 residues. The V gene lost 3 bases and the J gene lost 2 bases, with 10 bases spanning the gap. Per the germline V gene, CDR1 is SEHNR and CDR2 is FQNEAQ (reference sequence). The CDR3 is CASSFRTENTGELFF. The CDR3 DNA reads TGTGCCAGCAGCTTCCGGACAGAAAACACCGGGGAGCTGTTTTTT.

CDR3: CASSQAAGTGRNEQFF. The CDR3 DNA reads TGTGCCAGCAGCCAAGCCGCCGGGACAGGGAGGAATGAGCAGTTCTTC. This chain links TRBV4-2 with TRBJ2-1, with TRBD1 matching over 9 bases. From germline, CDR1 is LGHNA and CDR2 YNFKEQ. The V segment lost 1 base and the J segment 7 bases; nucleotides outside the gene matches: 8. The length of the CDR3 is 16 residues.

This clone came up a few times. The gene calls are TRBV29-1 and TRBJ2-1; 9 nucleotides align to TRBD1. CDR3 size: 15 residues. CDR1 and CDR2 (germline): SQVTM, ANQGSEA. Trimming removed 6 bases from V and 9 bases from J; junction bases left unmatched: 15. Here the CDR3 reads CSVAAFGTGLAEQFF. The DNA for the CDR3 is TGCAGCGTGGCTGCCTTCGGGACAGGGTTGGCTGAGCAGTTCTTC.

The chain carries TRBV2 and TRBJ1-2; the match to TRBD1 covers 8 bases. The CDR3 is 15 amino acids. Per germline, CDR1 SNHLY and CDR2 FYNNEI. Trimming cost V 6 bases and J 2 bases; bases outside gene matches: 8. CDR3 amino acids: CASRTDRAENYGYTF. CDR3 sequence (DNA): TGTGCCAGCAGGACGGACAGGGCAGAAAACTATGGCTACACCTTC.

This clone has a handful of counts. The chain recombines TRBV29-1 with TRBJ2-5; a weak D match, TRBD2 (6 bases). Per the germline V gene, CDR1 is SQVTM and CDR2 is ANQGSEA. The CDR3 is 13 amino acids. V shed 7 bases and J shed 7 bases, with 19 bases lying between them. This CDR3 is CSAPFQGSGTQYF. DNA of the CDR3: TGCAGCGCGCCATTTCAGGGTAGCGGGACCCAGTACTTC.

The chain couples TRBV30 to TRBJ2-3; 7 bases match TRBD1. The CDR3 has 12 amino acids. Germline loops: CDR1 GTSNPN, CDR2 SVGIG (reference sequence). V shed 4 bases and J 4 bases; nucleotides not matched to a gene: 2. The CDR3, as DNA: TGTGCCTGGACTACAGGGGCAGATACGCAGTATTTT. Its translation: CAWTTGADTQYF.

This clone was detected ten times or more. The CDR3 sequence is CASRLQGSNTEAFF. In nucleotides, the CDR3 is TGTGCCAGCAGGCTGCAGGGAAGCAACACTGAAGCTTTCTTT. The chain links TRBV7-9 to TRBJ1-1, with TRBD1 as a possible D gene (5 bases). CDR1 is SEHNR and CDR2 is FQNEAQ in the germline V gene (reference sequence). Trimming took 6 bases from V and 2 from J, leaving 13 bases between them. The CDR3 consists of 14 residues.

The chain recombines TRBV2 with TRBJ1-1; possibly TRBD1 for D (6 bases). The CDR3 is made up of 14 amino acids. Germline-derived CDR1 and CDR2 are SNHLY and FYNNEI. Trimming stripped 4 bases from V and 4 bases from J, with 13 bases between. In DNA, the CDR3 is TGTGCCAGCAGTGGAGGGGGATTTATCACTGAAGCTTTCTTT. It specifies CASSGGGFITEAFF.

At least ten counts were recorded for this clone. The chain is built from TRBV13 and TRBJ1-2; TRBD1 matches 7 bases. The CDR3 runs 13 residues. Germline CDR1 PRHDT, CDR2 FYEKMQ (reference sequence). The V gene end was trimmed by 8 bases and the J gene end by 4 bases; junction bases not matched to a gene: 7. The CDR3 DNA reads as TGTGCCAGCGGCTCTGACAGGGCCTATGGCTACACCTTC. This encodes CASGSDRAYGYTF.

CDR3 nucleotide sequence: TGTGCCAGCAGTGGAGGTCGATCCTACGAGCAGTACTTC. Residues: CASSGGRSYEQYF. This chain uses TRBV2 with TRBJ2-5; D remains ambiguous. The J call may be mistaken, given a closer DNA end match to TRBJ2-7. This CDR3 contains 13 residues. The germline CDR1 and CDR2 sequences are SNHLY and FYNNEI.

This clone has ten or more counts. In DNA form, the CDR3 reads TGTGCCAGCAGCTTTCGGGACAGACAAGAGACCCAGTACTTC. This gives the protein CASSFRDRQETQYF. V gene TRBV7-9 combines with J gene TRBJ2-5; 7 nucleotides align to TRBD1. The CDR3 extends over 14 amino acids. Germline CDR1 SEHNR, CDR2 FQNEAQ (reference sequence). V lost 3 bases and J lost 2; bases outside the gene matches: 3.

This clone was observed a few times. At the DNA level, this CDR3 is encoded by other sequences in the same sample as well. The chain combines TRBV30 with TRBJ1-1; D is perhaps TRBD1 (6 bases). This CDR3 is 13 amino acids long. Germline assignment: CDR1 GTSNPN and CDR2 SVGIG (reference sequence). V lost 3 bases and J 1 base, leaving 9 bases between the germline ends. As DNA, the CDR3 is TGTGCCTGGAGCCAACAGGGGAACACTGAAGCTTTCTTT. Its protein product is CAWSQQGNTEAFF.

The V and J genes are TRBV10-2 and TRBJ2-5, with 7 bases that match TRBD2. The germline CDR1 and CDR2 sequences are WSHSY and SAAADI. Losses at the gene ends were 8 bases for V and 4 bases for J; bases not matched to a gene: 13. The CDR3 length is 15 residues. The CDR3 region has the DNA TGCGCCAGCCGAATGGGGGGGATATCAGGAGAGACCCAGTACTTC. Its protein product is CASRMGGISGETQYF.

Only a few counts were recorded for this clone. The rearrangement uses TRBV6-6 and TRBJ1-1; 8 bases align to TRBD1. In germline, CDR1 is MNHNY, CDR2 SVGAGI (reference sequence). The J segment lost 1 base and the V segment lost 6 bases, leaving 4 bases of the junction unmatched. This CDR3 is built from 14 residues. The CDR3 here is CASRWGQENTEAFF. CDR3 coding DNA: TGTGCCAGCAGGTGGGGACAGGAGAACACTGAAGCTTTCTTT.

The chain joins TRBV30 to TRBJ1-5; D unresolved. Looked up from germline, CDR1 is GTSNPN and CDR2 is SVGIG (reference sequence). The CDR3 covers 13 residues. Trimming cost V 3 bases and J 10 bases, with 16 bases left between them. The CDR3 DNA reads TGTGCCTGGAGCGCCTCTAGGTTTGAACCCCAGCATTTT. This codes for CAWSASRFEPQHF.

The chain employs TRBV11-2 and TRBJ2-5, with D possibly being TRBD2 (6 bases). This CDR3 spans 16 amino acids. Trimming cost V 4 bases and J 2 bases, with 17 bases left between them. Germline V gene data show CDR1 as SGHAT and CDR2 as FQNNGV. CDR3 amino acids: CASSSGAGTLQETQYF. CDR3 bases: TGTGCCAGCAGCTCTGGGGCGGGAACCCTTCAAGAGACCCAGTACTTC.